Detailed here is one T cell receptor beta chain. The antigen remains unidentified. The sample originates from a study of T cells after yellow fever vaccination. TCRdb passed the 5' RACE reads through MiXCR, listing each CDR3 protein once. The sample carries under 250,000 distinct CDR3 sequences, 6.9% recorded once. CDR1 is DFQATT and CDR2 is SNEGSKA in the germline V gene (reference sequence). Trimming left V 5 bases short and J 4 bases short, with 12 bases between. This CDR3 region has 13 residues. Points from the study as a whole: The CD4 and CD8 compartments had a small share of their clonotypes in common. Most primary-vaccination clones reappeared after the booster (approximately 95% CD4, 88% CD8). Repertoires sorted by FACS could include abundant clonotypes that are contaminants from the bulk population.

This TCR came from a man in his thirties or forties who received the YFV17D yellow fever vaccine. The sequencing used CD4+ T cells sorted from PBMCs, collected 15 days after the yellow fever booster vaccination. This chain uses TRBV20-1 with TRBJ2-1; no clear D gene. CDR3 sequence (DNA): TGCAGTGCTCCAATTGGACCTTACAATGAGCAGTTCTTC. Translated, it gives CSAPIGPYNEQFF.